The 16 T cell receptor beta chains reported below all come from one sample, sequenced in a study of blood T cell repertoires in COVID-19 (dated by TCRdb to about 2020). The library came from the immunoSEQ multiplex PCR assay. TCRdb limited this immuneACCESS table to in-frame rearrangements with V and J called. A share of clones is missing; checked studies link under half to unresolved V genes, and the rest is unexplained. The sample yields 150,000 to 200,000 clones; around 80% were counted once. Around 15% of the sample lies in the top ten. Specimen: peripheral blood. These receptors all stem from a man aged 25-40 years with active or convalescent COVID-19.

The chain joins TRBV29-1 to TRBJ1-1; D possibly corresponds to TRBD1 (6 bases). Trimming pared 6 bases from V and 1 base from J, leaving 12 bases between. Germline CDR1 SQVTM, CDR2 ANQGSEA. There are 13 residues in the CDR3. This CDR3 is CSVNRATNTEAFF. The CDR3 nucleotides read TGCAGCGTCAACAGGGCAACGAACACTGAAGCTTTCTTT.

The chain carries TRBV7-9 and TRBJ1-5; D not resolved. V was cut by 5 bases and J by 1 base, with 9 bases left in between. Germline V CDR1 and CDR2: SEHNR, FQNEAQ (reference sequence). The CDR3 has 14 amino acids. Here the CDR3 DNA reads TGTGCCAGCAGCGATTTCAGGAGCAATCAGCCCCAGCATTTT. Translated: CASSDFRSNQPQHF.

This sequence joins TRBV3-1 (or the pseudogene TRBV3-2) and TRBJ1-2; 11 bases map to TRBD1. The CDR3 length is 15 residues. J lost 11 bases, V lost 4 bases, and 12 bases had no gene match. Germline loops: CDR1 LGHDT, CDR2 YNNKEL (reference sequence). The chain's CDR3 is CASSPLDRGLLGYTF. CDR3 coding DNA: TGTGCCAGCAGCCCGTTGGACAGGGGGCTCTTGGGGTACACCTTC.

Details on this clone: This specimen includes other DNA sequences encoding the same CDR3. The chain couples TRBV6-5 to TRBJ1-1; 10 bases line up with TRBD1. The V and J ends lost 6 bases and 5 bases, in that order; junction bases with no gene match: 6. The CDR3 loop spans 14 amino acids. Germline V gene data show CDR1 as MNHEY and CDR2 as SVGAGI. The CDR3 DNA reads as TGTGCCAGCAGCTCGGGACAGGGGAGTACTGAAGCTTTCTTT. Protein sequence: CASSSGQGSTEAFF.

This clone has only one observation. The chain has TRBV12-3 or TRBV12-4 and TRBJ2-1; no definite D call. CDR3 length: 11 residues. V lost 3 bases, J lost 8 bases, and 5 bases lay in between. The CDR3 protein is CASSFSDEQFF. The CDR3 coding sequence is TGTGCCAGCAGTTTTTCGGATGAGCAGTTCTTC.

The V and J genes are TRBV2 and TRBJ1-6; the match to TRBD1 covers 7 bases. Trimming at V came to 8 bases and at J to 7 bases, leaving 8 bases not matched to a gene. This CDR3 is built from 14 residues. Germline values: CDR1 SNHLY, CDR2 FYNNEI. CDR3 residues: CASQLTGNNSPLHF. The CDR3 coding sequence is TGTGCCAGCCAGTTGACAGGGAACAATTCACCCCTCCACTTT.

V and J are TRBV11-3 and TRBJ2-1, with 8 positions matching TRBD1. The J segment lost 3 bases and the V segment lost 1 base, leaving 8 bases of the junction unmatched. Germline V gene sequence: CDR1 SGHNT, CDR2 YENEEA. This CDR3 spans 17 amino acids. The CDR3 loop is CASSLALAGGDYNEQFF. CDR3 coding DNA: TGTGCCAGCAGCTTAGCGCTCGCAGGGGGCGACTACAATGAGCAGTTCTTC. The variable domain in full, with the rest retrieved from reference TRBV11-3 and TRBJ2-1, is EAGVVQSPRYKIIEKKQPVAFWCNPISGHNTLYWYLQNLGQGPELLIRYENEEAVDDSQLPKDRFSAERLKGVDSTLKIQPAELGDSAVYLCASSLALAGGDYNEQFFGPGTRLTVL.

The J gene is TRBJ2-5, the V gene TRBV7-9; the match to TRBD2 covers 9 bases. V gave up 1 base and J gave up 4 bases; unmatched junction bases: 10. Looked up from germline, CDR1 is SEHNR and CDR2 is FQNEAQ (reference sequence). The CDR3 is 17 amino acids. This chain's CDR3 is CASSLGRTSGLLETQYF. The CDR3 bases are TGTGCCAGCAGCTTAGGTAGAACTAGCGGGCTCCTAGAGACCCAGTACTTC.

This rearrangement joins TRBV11-2 to TRBJ2-2, with 9 positions matching TRBD2. J lost 2 bases, V lost 0 bases, and 4 bases had no gene match. This CDR3 region has 17 residues. Germline V gives CDR1 SGHAT, CDR2 FQNNGV. CDR3 loop: CASSLEAGGINTGELFF. Here the CDR3 DNA reads TGTGCCAGCAGCTTAGAGGCGGGGGGGATAAACACCGGGGAGCTGTTTTTT.

This clone was seen more than once but under ten times. The genes are TRBV2 and TRBJ2-2, with D maybe TRBD1 (5 bases). Germline V gene sequence: CDR1 SNHLY, CDR2 FYNNEI. Trimming removed 8 bases from V and 7 bases from J, with 11 bases in between. This CDR3 has 12 residues. CDR3 sequence reads: CASQGRVGELFF. CDR3 in DNA: TGTGCCAGCCAAGGCAGGGTCGGGGAGCTGTTTTTT.

J is TRBJ2-3 and V is TRBV7-2, with 11 bases fitting TRBD1. V lost 1 base, J lost 7 bases, and 4 bases stayed unmatched. The germline V gene has CDR1 SGHTA and CDR2 FQGNSA. The CDR3 has 15 residues. CDR3: CASSLVGTGGNTQYF. In DNA, the CDR3 is TGTGCCAGCAGCTTAGTGGGGACAGGGGGAAATACGCAGTATTTT.

This clone appeared once. Germline is not matched at one junction end, which may reflect a read error. The rearrangement uses TRBV29-1 and TRBJ1-1, with D unresolved. The CDR3 runs 16 residues. Looked up from germline, CDR1 is SQVTM and CDR2 is ANQGSEA. CDR3 nucleotides: TGCAGCGTTGAACCGGGTTTCGGAAGACTCAACACCGAAGCTTTCTTT. Translated, it gives CSVEPGFGRLNTEAFF.

The gene calls are TRBV6-1 and TRBJ2-7; 8 bases line up with TRBD2. Germline trimming cut 3 bases from V and 3 bases from J; bases unmatched to any gene: 16. The CDR3 spans 18 residues. Germline lookup yields CDR1 MNHNS and CDR2 SASEGT. CDR3 sequence: CASSDDLSRLTSDYEQYF. The CDR3 DNA reads TGTGCCAGCAGTGACGACCTTTCCCGCCTGACTAGCGACTACGAGCAGTACTTC.

The chain links TRBV3-1 (or the pseudogene TRBV3-2) to TRBJ1-6, with 7 bases identical to TRBD1. The J segment lost 4 bases and the V segment lost 4 bases, leaving 1 base of the junction unmatched. Germline CDR1 reads LGHDT; CDR2 reads YNNKEL (reference sequence). The CDR3 contains 14 residues. The CDR3 bases are TGTGCCAGCAGCCCGGGACAGTATAATTCACCCCTCCACTTT. This gives the protein CASSPGQYNSPLHF.

As to this clone: Other DNA sequences in this specimen translate into the identical CDR3. The chain carries TRBV6-4 and TRBJ2-1; a weak D match, TRBD1 (6 bases). Germline V gene lookup returns CDR1 MRHNA and CDR2 SNTAGT. Trimming shortened V by 2 bases and J by 2 bases, and 10 bases separated the two germline ends. CDR3 size: 15 residues. The CDR3 loop reads CASSDRAGAYNEQFF. Written as DNA, the CDR3 is TGTGCCAGCAGTGACAGGGCAGGGGCCTACAATGAGCAGTTCTTC.

V gene TRBV4-1 combines with J gene TRBJ1-6; D remains unclear. V was cut by 5 bases and J by 7 bases, with 15 bases left in between. Germline V gives CDR1 MGHRA, CDR2 YSYEKL. CDR3 length: 15 amino acids. CDR3: CASSEVSLPNSPLHF. In DNA form, the CDR3 reads TGCGCCAGCAGCGAAGTCTCACTCCCGAATTCACCCCTCCACTTT.